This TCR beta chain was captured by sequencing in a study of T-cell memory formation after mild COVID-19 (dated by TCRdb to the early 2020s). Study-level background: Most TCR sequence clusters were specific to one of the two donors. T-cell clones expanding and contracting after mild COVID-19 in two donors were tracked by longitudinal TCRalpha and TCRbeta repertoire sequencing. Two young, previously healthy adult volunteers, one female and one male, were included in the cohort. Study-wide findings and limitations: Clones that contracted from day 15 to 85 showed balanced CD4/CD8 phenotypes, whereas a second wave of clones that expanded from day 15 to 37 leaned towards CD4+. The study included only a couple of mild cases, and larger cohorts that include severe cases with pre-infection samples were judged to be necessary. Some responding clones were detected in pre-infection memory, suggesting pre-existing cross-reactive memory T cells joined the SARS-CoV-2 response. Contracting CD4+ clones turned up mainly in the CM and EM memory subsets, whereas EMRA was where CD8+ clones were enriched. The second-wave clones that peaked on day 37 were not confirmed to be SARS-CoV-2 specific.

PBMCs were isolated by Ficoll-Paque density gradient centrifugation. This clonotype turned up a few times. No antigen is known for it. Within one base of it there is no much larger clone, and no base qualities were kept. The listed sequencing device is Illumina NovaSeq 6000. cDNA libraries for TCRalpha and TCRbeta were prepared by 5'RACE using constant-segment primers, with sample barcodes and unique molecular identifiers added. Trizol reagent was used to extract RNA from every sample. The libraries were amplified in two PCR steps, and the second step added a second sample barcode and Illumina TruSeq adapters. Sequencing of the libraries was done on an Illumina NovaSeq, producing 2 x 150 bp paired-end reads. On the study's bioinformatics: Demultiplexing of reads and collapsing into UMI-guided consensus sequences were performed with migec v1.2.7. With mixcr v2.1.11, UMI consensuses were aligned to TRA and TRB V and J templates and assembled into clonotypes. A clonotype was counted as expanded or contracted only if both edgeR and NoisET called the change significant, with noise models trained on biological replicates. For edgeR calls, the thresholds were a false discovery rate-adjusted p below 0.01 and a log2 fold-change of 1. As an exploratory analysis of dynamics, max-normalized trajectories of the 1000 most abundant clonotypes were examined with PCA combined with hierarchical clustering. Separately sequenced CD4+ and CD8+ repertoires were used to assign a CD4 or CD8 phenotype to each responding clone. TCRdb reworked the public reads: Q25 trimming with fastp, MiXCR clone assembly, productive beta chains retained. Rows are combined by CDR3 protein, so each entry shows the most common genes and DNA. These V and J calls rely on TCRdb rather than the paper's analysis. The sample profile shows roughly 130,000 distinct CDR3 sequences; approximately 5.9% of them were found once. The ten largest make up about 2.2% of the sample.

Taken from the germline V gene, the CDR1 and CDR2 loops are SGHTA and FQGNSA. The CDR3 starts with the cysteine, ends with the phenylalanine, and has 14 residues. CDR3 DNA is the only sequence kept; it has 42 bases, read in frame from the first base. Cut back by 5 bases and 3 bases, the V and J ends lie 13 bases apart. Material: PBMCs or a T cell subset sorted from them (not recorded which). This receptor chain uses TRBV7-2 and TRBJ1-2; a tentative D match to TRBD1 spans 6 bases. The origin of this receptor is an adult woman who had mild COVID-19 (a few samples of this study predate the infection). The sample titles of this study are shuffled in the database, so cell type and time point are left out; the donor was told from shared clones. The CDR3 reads CASSTRDIYYGYTF. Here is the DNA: TGTGCCAGCAGCACCCGGGACATCTACTATGGCTACACCTTC.